A selection of T cell receptor beta chains follows, all from one sample in a study of cytomegalovirus exposure and HLA in healthy donors. Sequencing used immunoSEQ multiplex PCR; TCRdb keeps in-frame clones, though not all of them. The table has some 150,000 clones, over 60% seen once. Sequences were obtained from PBMCs. All receptors derive from a man between 35 and 55 years old in good health and CMV-seronegative. CDR3s include the opening cysteine and the closing phenylalanine or tryptophan. D genes are given only for firm matches. The size field is filled for only some rows; it gives once, few, many or a size class.

>NA|TRBV18|TRBJ2-5|TRBD2
CASSPRGGGETQYF
TGTGCCAGCTCACCACGCGGGGGAGGTGAGACCCAGTACTTC
>NA|TRBV5-4|TRBJ1-6|NA
CASSLGGDRSPLHF
TGTGCCAGCAGCTTGGGCGGGGATCGTTCACCCCTCCACTTT
>NA|TRBV7-2|TRBJ1-2|TRBD1
CASSQGARGYTF
TGTGCCAGCAGCCAGGGGGCGCGTGGCTACACCTTC
>few|TRBV10-1|TRBJ2-2|NA
CASSEKSITFGELFF
TGCGCCAGCAGTGAAAAGTCTATCACCTTCGGGGAGCTGTTTTTT
>NA|TRBV6-1|TRBJ2-1|NA
CASSGQALNEQFF
TGTGCCAGCAGTGGACAGGCCCTCAATGAGCAGTTCTTC
>NA|TRBV6-4|TRBJ2-3|NA
CASSDSGDTDTQYF
TGTGCCAGCAGTGACTCAGGGGACACAGATACGCAGTATTTT
>NA|TRBV9|TRBJ2-7|TRBD1
CASSGSRGPYEQYF
TGTGCCAGCAGCGGAAGCAGGGGGCCCTACGAGCAGTACTTC
>NA|TRBV5-6|TRBJ2-1|NA
CASSLYNEQFF
TGTGCCAGCAGCCTATACAATGAGCAGTTCTTC
>NA|TRBV6-6|TRBJ2-7|TRBD1
CASTGTTGTTYEQYF
TGTGCCAGCACCGGAACGACAGGGACCACCTACGAGCAGTACTTC
>NA|TRBV7-9|TRBJ1-2|NA
CASSLDPTALPNTAF
TGTGCCAGCAGCTTAGATCCGACAGCGTTGCCCAATACGGCCTTC
>NA|TRBV28|TRBJ1-5|NA
CASSFLQAPQPQHF
TGTGCCAGCAGTTTTCTCCAGGCCCCTCAGCCCCAGCATTTT
>NA|TRBV5-1|TRBJ2-7|TRBD1
CASSLQTGTGGEQYF
TGCGCCAGCAGCTTACAGACCGGGACAGGGGGCGAGCAGTACTTC
>few|TRBV5-1|TRBJ2-5|TRBD1
CASGIIQGRETQYF
TGCGCCAGCGGAATAATACAGGGGCGGGAGACCCAGTACTTC
>once|TRBV12-5|TRBJ2-2|NA
CASGLPTGELFF
TGTGCTAGTGGTTTGCCAACCGGGGAGCTGTTTTTT
>NA|TRBV14|TRBJ2-7|TRBD1
CASSQYLGTGRLSYEQYF
TGTGCCAGCAGCCAATACCTCGGGACAGGGCGATTATCCTACGAGCAGTACTTC
>few|TRBV6-5|TRBJ1-5|TRBD1
CASSPGGRSNQPQHF
TGTGCCAGCAGTCCAGGGGGTAGGAGCAATCAGCCCCAGCATTTT
>few|TRBV7-9|TRBJ1-5|NA
CASSLVRDQPQHF
TGTGCCAGCAGCTTAGTTCGCGATCAGCCCCAGCATTTT
>few|TRBV6-1|TRBJ2-5|NA
CASRRAGLKETQYF
TGTGCCAGCAGGCGGGCCGGGCTAAAAGAGACCCAGTACTTC
>NA|TRBV5-1|TRBJ2-5|TRBD1
CASSLTGTGGEETQYF
TGCGCCAGCAGCTTGACCGGGACAGGGGGCGAAGAGACCCAGTACTTC
>NA|TRBV30|TRBJ1-4|NA
CAWSKGGIGEKLFF
TGTGCCTGGAGTAAAGGGGGAATTGGCGAAAAACTGTTTTTT
>NA|TRBV18|TRBJ1-2|NA
CASSTGTTRWGYTF
TGTGCCAGCTCAACTGGGACAACCAGGTGGGGCTACACCTTC
>NA|TRBV4-2|TRBJ2-5|TRBD1
CASSQDTGGLRETQYF
TGTGCCAGCAGCCAAGACACAGGGGGCCTGCGGGAGACCCAGTACTTC
>NA|TRBV5-6|TRBJ1-1|NA
CASSEWTVRGTEAFF
TGTGCCAGCAGCGAATGGACAGTAAGGGGCACTGAAGCTTTCTTT
>once|TRBV5-6|TRBJ2-7|NA
CASSLGNEQYF
TGTGCCAGCAGCTTGGGAAACGAGCAGTACTTC